A selection of T cell receptor beta chains follows, all from one sample in a study of T cell changes during pregnancy in multiple sclerosis. TCRdb keeps only in-frame clones here, not all; method: immunoSEQ multiplex PCR. The sample has around 100,000 clones; around nine tenths are singletons. The source was peripheral blood, collected in the third trimester of pregnancy. Receptor source: a female donor with multiple sclerosis, enrolled in a pregnancy study. Each CDR3 is given with its conserved first and last residue. The D gene is left open where the match is weak.

TRBD2 TRBJ2-5 TRBV5-1 CASSSLWGGDTQYF TGCGCCAGCAGCTCCTTATGGGGGGGGGATACCCAGTACTTC
- TRBJ1-1 TRBV6-5 CASSYGGNTEAFF TGTGCCAGCAGTTACGGGGGCAACACTGAAGCTTTCTTT
- TRBJ2-3 TRBV6-1 CASSEWIAASSTDTQYF TGTGCCAGCAGTGAATGGATAGCGGCTTCTAGCACAGATACGCAGTATTTT
TRBD1 TRBJ2-7 TRBV27 CASSWVQGAYEQYF TGTGCCAGCAGTTGGGTCCAGGGGGCCTACGAGCAGTACTTC
TRBD2 TRBJ2-1 TRBV5-1 CASSPGGAGLIAEQFF TGCGCCAGCAGCCCCGGGGGGGCAGGTCTTATTGCTGAGCAGTTCTTC
TRBD1 TRBJ2-3 TRBV25-1 CASGPKTGKQGTQYF TGTGCCAGCGGACCGAAGACAGGGAAGCAGGGTACGCAGTATTTT
TRBD2 TRBJ2-2 TRBV29-1 CSVAASGSTGELFF TGCAGCGTTGCGGCTAGCGGATCCACCGGGGAGCTGTTTTTT
TRBD2 TRBJ2-1 TRBV19 CASSFLSGGVGNEQFF TGTGCCAGTAGTTTCCTAAGCGGGGGGGTGGGAAATGAGCAGTTCTTC
TRBD1 TRBJ2-3 TRBV7-9 CASSLVQGAWDTQYF TGTGCCAGCAGCTTAGTACAGGGGGCGTGGGATACGCAGTATTTT
TRBD1 TRBJ1-6 TRBV9 CASSTRQGLGSPLHF TGTGCCAGCAGCACACGACAGGGCCTGGGGTCACCCCTCCACTTT